This entry lists 6 T cell receptor beta chains sequenced from one sample in a study of T-cell memory formation after mild COVID-19. TCRdb itself ran the 5' RACE reads through MiXCR, one entry per CDR3 protein. This sample yields fewer than 95,000 distinct CDR3 sequences, of which around 13% are seen a single time; about 29% belongs to the top ten. The specimen sequenced was PBMCs or a T cell subset sorted from them (not recorded which). The receptors stem from an adult woman who had mild COVID-19 (a few samples of this study predate the infection). Cell type and time point are not known.

At least ten counts were recorded for this clonotype. The V call is TRBV6-6, the J call TRBJ2-7, with TRBD2 identical over 7 bases. Losses at the gene ends were 6 bases for V and 0 bases for J; bases not matched to a gene: 5. The CDR3 is made up of 14 amino acids. The germline V gene has CDR1 MNHNY and CDR2 SVGAGI (reference sequence). CDR3 bases: TGTGCCAGCAGGGCGGGGGAAAGCTCCTACGAGCAGTACTTC. Its protein product is CASRAGESSYEQYF.

This clonotype was detected a few times. This sequence joins TRBV3-1 and TRBJ1-2, with no clear D. Germline loops: CDR1 LGHDT, CDR2 YNNKEL (reference sequence). Trimming cost V 0 bases and J 6 bases, with 8 bases left between them. The CDR3 contains 13 residues. DNA of the CDR3: TGTGCCAGCAGCCAAGATGATACCGATGGCTACACCTTC. As protein: CASSQDDTDGYTF.

This clonotype turned up a few times. The J gene is TRBJ2-3, the V gene TRBV4-2, with D tentatively TRBD2 (6 bases). Germline CDR1 and CDR2: LGHNA and YNFKEQ. The CDR3 length is 14 residues. Trimming cost V 1 base and J 6 bases, with 11 bases left between them. Written as DNA, the CDR3 is TGTGCCAGCAGCCAAGGCGGTGCGGGGGATACGCAGTATTTT. Residues: CASSQGGAGDTQYF.

The rearrangement links TRBV27 to TRBJ1-1; the match to TRBD1 covers 7 bases. Germline V gene lookup returns CDR1 MNHEY and CDR2 SMNVEV (reference sequence). After removal of 5 bases from V and 4 bases from J, the junction contained 7 bases not matched to a gene. The CDR3 is 14 amino acids. The CDR3 here is CASSQQGRGTEAFF. The CDR3 nucleotides read TGTGCCAGCAGTCAACAGGGGAGAGGCACTGAAGCTTTCTTT.

The genes are TRBV27 and TRBJ2-7; no clear D gene. The germline V and J ends were trimmed by 2 bases and 0 bases, with 8 bases remaining between them. Germline lookup yields CDR1 MNHEY and CDR2 SMNVEV (reference sequence). The CDR3 is made up of 14 amino acids. The CDR3 nucleotides are TGTGCCAGCAGTTTAGCGTTCAGCTCCTACGAGCAGTACTTC. It yields the protein CASSLAFSSYEQYF.

The chain recombines TRBV7-2 with TRBJ2-7, with 10 bases lining up with TRBD1. Trimming removed 5 bases from V and 3 bases from J; junction bases left unmatched: 4. The germline gives CDR1 SGHTA, CDR2 FQGNSA. The CDR3 totals 14 residues. The CDR3 region has the DNA TGTGCCAGCAGCGCGACAGGGGGCCTCTACGAGCAGTACTTC. Translated: CASSATGGLYEQYF.